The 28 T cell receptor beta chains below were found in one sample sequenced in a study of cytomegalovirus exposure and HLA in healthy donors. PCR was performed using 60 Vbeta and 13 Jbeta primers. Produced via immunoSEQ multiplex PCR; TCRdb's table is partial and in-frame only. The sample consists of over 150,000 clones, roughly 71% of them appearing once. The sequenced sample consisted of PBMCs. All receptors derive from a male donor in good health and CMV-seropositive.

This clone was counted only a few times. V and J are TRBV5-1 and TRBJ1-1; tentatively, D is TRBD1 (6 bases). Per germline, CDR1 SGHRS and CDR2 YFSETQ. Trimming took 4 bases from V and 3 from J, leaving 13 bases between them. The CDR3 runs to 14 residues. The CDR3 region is CASSQGTPDTEAFF. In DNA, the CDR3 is TGCGCCAGCAGCCAAGGGACACCAGACACTGAAGCTTTCTTT.

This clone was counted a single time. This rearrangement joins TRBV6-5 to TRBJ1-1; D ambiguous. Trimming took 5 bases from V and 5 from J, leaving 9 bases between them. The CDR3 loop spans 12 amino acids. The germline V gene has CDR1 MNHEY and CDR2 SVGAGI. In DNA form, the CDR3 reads TGTGCCAGCAGTCGCCTCAGGACTGAAGCTTTCTTT. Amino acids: CASSRLRTEAFF.

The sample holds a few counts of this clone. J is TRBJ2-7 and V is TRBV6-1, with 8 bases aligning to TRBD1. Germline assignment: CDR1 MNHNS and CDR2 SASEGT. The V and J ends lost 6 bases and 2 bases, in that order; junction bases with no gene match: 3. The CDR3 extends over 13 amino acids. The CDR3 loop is CASRGQATYEQYF. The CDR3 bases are TGTGCCAGCAGGGGACAGGCGACCTACGAGCAGTACTTC.

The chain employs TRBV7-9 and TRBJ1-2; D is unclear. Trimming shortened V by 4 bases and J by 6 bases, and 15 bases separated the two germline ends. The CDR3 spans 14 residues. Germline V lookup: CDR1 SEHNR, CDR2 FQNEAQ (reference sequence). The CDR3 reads CASSSSGGGDGYTF. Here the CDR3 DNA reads TGTGCCAGCAGCTCATCCGGAGGCGGCGATGGCTACACCTTC.

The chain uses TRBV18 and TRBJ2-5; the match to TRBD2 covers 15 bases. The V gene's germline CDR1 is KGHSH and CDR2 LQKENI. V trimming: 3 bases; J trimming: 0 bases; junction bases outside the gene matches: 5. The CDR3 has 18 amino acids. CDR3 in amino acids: CASSPGTSGGRYQETQYF. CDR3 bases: TGTGCCAGCTCACCCGGGACTAGCGGGGGGCGCTACCAAGAGACCCAGTACTTC.

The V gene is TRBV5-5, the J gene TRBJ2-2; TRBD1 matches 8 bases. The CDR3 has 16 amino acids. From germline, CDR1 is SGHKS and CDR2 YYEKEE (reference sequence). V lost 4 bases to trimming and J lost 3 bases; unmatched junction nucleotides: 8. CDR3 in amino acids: CASSQGQGSYTGELFF. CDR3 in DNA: TGTGCCAGCAGCCAAGGACAGGGATCGTACACCGGGGAGCTGTTTTTT. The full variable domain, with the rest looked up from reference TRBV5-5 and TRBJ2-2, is DAGVTQSPTHLIKTRGQQVTLRCSPISGHKSVSWYQQVLGQGPQFIFQYYEKEERGRGNFPDRFSARQFPNYSSELNVNALLLGDSALYLCASSQGQGSYTGELFFGEGSRLTVL.

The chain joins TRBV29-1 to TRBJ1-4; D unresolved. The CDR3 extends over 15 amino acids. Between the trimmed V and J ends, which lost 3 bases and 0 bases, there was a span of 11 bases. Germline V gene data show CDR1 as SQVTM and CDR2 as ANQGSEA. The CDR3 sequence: CSVEGPGSTNEKLFF. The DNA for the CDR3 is TGCAGCGTTGAGGGTCCGGGGTCAACTAATGAAAAACTGTTTTTT.

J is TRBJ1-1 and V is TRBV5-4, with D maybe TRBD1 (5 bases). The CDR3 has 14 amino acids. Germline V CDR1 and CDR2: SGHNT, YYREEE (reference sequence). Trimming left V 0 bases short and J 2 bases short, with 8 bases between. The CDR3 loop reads CASSLGDSNTEAFF. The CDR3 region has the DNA TGTGCCAGCAGCTTGGGTGACAGCAACACTGAAGCTTTCTTT.

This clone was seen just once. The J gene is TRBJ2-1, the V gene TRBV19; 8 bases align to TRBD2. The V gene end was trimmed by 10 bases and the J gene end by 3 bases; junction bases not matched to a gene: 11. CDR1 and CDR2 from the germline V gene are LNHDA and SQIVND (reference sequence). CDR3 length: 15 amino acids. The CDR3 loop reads CATTRRGALYNEQFF. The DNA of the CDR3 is TGTGCCACCACCCGGCGGGGGGCCCTCTACAATGAGCAGTTCTTC.

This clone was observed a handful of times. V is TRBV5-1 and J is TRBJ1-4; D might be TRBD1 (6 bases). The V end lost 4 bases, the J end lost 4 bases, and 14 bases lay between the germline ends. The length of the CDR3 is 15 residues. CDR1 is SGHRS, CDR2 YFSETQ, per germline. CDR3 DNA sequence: TGCGCCAGCAGCCCCGCCGGACAGTTTAATGAAAAACTGTTTTTT. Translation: CASSPAGQFNEKLFF.

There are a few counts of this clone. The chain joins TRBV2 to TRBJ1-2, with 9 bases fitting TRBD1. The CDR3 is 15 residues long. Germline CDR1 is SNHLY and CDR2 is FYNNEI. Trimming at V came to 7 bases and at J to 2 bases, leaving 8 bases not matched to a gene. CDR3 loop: CASNQDRGLNYGYTF. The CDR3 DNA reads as TGTGCCAGCAATCAGGACAGGGGTCTGAACTATGGCTACACCTTC.

The CDR3 nucleotides read TGTGCCAGCTCACCGCGAACCACCGTTGAAGCTTTCTTT. Translating it yields CASSPRTTVEAFF. This chain uses TRBV18 with TRBJ1-1, with D hard to call. V lost 3 bases to trimming and J lost 7 bases, with 12 bases between them. The CDR3 spans 13 residues. Germline assignment: CDR1 KGHSH and CDR2 LQKENI.

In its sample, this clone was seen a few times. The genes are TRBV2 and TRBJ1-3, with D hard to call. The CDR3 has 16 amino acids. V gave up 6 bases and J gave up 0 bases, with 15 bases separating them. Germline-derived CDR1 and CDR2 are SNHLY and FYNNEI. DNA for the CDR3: TGTGCCAGCAGCCAGCAACAGATTAGCTCTGGAAACACCATATATTTT. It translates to CASSQQQISSGNTIYF.

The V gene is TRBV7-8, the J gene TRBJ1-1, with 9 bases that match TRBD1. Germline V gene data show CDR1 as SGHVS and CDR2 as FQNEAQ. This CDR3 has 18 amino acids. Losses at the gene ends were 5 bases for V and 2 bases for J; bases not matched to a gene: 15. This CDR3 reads CASSPRVPGQGGNTEAFF. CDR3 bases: TGTGCCAGCAGCCCGCGCGTCCCGGGACAGGGAGGAAACACTGAAGCTTTCTTT.

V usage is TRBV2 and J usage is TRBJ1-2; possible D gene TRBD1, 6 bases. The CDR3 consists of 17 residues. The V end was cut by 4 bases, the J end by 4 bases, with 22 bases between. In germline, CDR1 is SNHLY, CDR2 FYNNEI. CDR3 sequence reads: CASSARRSHRDLYGYTF. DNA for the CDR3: TGTGCCAGCAGTGCGAGGAGATCCCACAGGGACCTCTATGGCTACACCTTC.

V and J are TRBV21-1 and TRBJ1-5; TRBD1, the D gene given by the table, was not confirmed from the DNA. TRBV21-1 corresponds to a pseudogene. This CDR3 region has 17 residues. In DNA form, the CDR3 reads TGTGCCAGCAGCAAAGGTCCCCTCAGGGCCAGGGATCAGCCCCAGCATTTT. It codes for CASSKGPLRARDQPQHF.

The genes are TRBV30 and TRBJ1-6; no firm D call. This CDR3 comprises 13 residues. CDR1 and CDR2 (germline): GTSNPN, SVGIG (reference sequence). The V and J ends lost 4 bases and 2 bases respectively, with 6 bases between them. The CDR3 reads CAWTGTYNSPLHF. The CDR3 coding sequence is TGTGCCTGGACCGGGACCTATAATTCACCCCTCCACTTT. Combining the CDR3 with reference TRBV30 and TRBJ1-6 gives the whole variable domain SQTIHQWPATLVQPVGSPLSLECTVEGTSNPNLYWYRQAAGRGLQLLFYSVGIGQISSEVPQNLSASRPQDRQFILSSKKLLLSDSGFYLCAWTGTYNSPLHFGNGTRLTVT.

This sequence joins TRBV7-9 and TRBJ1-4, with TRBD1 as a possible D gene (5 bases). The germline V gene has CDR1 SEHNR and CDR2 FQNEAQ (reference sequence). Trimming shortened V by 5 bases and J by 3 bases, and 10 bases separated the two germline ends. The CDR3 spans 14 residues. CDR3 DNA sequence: TGTGCCAGCAGCATCGGGACTTCTAATGAAAAACTGTTTTTT. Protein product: CASSIGTSNEKLFF. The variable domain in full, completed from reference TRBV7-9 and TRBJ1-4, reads DTGVSQNPRHKITKRGQNVTFRCDPISEHNRLYWYRQTLGQGPEFLTYFQNEAQLEKSRLLSDRFSAERPKGSFSTLEIQRTEQGDSAMYLCASSIGTSNEKLFFGSGTQLSVL.

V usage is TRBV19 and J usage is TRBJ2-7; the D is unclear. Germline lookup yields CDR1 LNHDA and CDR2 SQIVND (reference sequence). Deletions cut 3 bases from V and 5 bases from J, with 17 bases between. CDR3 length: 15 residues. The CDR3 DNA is TGTGCCAGTAGTATTCAGACCAACGGGTTGGACGAGCAGTACTTC. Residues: CASSIQTNGLDEQYF. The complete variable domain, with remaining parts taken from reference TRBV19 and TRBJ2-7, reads DGGITQSPKYLFRKEGQNVTLSCEQNLNHDAMYWYRQDPGQGLRLIYYSQIVNDFQKGDIAEGYSVSREKKESFPLTVTSAQKNPTAFYLCASSIQTNGLDEQYFGPGTRLTVT.

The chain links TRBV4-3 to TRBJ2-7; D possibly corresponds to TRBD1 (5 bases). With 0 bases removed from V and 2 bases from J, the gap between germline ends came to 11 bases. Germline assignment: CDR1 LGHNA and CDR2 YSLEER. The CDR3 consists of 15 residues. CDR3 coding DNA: TGCGCCAGCAGCCAAGATCCCAGGGATGCCTACGAGCAGTACTTC. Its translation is CASSQDPRDAYEQYF.

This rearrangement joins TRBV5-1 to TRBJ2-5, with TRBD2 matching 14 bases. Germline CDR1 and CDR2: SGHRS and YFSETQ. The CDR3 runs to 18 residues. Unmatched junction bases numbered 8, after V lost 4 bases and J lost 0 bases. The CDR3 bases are TGCGCCAGCAGCAGCAGACTAGCGGGGGGGATGTACCAAGAGACCCAGTACTTC. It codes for CASSSRLAGGMYQETQYF.

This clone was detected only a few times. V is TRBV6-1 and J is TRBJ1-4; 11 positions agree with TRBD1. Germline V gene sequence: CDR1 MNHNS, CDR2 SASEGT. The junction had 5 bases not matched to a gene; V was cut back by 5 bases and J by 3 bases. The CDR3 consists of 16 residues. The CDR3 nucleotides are TGTGCCAGCAGTCAAGGACAGGGGGCGGCTAATGAAAAACTGTTTTTT. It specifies CASSQGQGAANEKLFF.

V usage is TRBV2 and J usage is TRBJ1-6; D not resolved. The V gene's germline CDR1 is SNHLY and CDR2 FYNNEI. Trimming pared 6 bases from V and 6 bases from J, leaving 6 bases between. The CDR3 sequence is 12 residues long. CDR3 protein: CASREGNSPLHF. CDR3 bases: TGTGCCAGCAGAGAGGGTAATTCACCCCTCCACTTT.

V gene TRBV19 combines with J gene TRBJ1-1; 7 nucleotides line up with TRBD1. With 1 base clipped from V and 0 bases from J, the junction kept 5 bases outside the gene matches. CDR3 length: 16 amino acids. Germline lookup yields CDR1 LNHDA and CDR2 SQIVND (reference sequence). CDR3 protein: CASSIGDSRLNTEAFF. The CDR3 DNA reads TGTGCCAGTAGTATAGGGGACAGTCGATTGAACACTGAAGCTTTCTTT.

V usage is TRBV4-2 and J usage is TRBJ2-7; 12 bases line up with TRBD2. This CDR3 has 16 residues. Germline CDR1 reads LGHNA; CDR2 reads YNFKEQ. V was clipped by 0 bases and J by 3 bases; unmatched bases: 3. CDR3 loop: CASSQDRGLAGYEQYF. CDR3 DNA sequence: TGTGCCAGCAGCCAAGATCGGGGACTAGCGGGCTACGAGCAGTACTTC.

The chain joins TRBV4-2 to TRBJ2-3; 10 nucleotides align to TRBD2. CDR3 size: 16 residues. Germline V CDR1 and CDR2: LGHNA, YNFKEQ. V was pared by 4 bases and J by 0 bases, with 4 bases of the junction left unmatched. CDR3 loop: CASSPQAGGSTDTQYF. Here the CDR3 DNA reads TGTGCCAGCAGCCCCCAAGCGGGGGGGAGCACAGATACGCAGTATTTT.

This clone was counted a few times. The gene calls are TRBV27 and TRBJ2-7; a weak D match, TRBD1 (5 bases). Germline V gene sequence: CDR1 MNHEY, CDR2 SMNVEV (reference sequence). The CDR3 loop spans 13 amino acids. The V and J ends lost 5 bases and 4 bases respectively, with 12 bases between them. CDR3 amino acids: CASSRGQGYEQYF. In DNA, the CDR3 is TGTGCCAGCAGTCGTGGACAAGGATACGAGCAGTACTTC.

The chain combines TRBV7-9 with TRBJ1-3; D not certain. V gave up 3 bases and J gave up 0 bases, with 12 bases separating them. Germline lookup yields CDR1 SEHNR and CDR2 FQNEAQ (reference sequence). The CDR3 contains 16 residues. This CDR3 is CASSFPQTSSGNTIYF. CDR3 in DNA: TGTGCCAGCAGCTTTCCCCAGACTAGCTCTGGAAACACCATATATTTT.